These T cell receptor beta chains were read from a single sample in a study of cytomegalovirus exposure and HLA in healthy donors. Clones were sequenced by immunoSEQ multiplex PCR, and TCRdb holds only the in-frame ones, with some missing. The sample includes roughly 150,000 clones, about three quarters seen only once; the top ten take about 10%. Sequences were obtained from PBMCs. These receptors were obtained from a man younger than 45 in good health and CMV-seropositive. CDR3s include the opening cysteine and the closing phenylalanine or tryptophan. D genes are given only for firm matches. Size tells how often a clone was seen (once, few, many) or the class of an expanded clone, and some rows leave it out.

len: 13; j_gene: TRBJ1-4; abundance: NA; d_gene: NA; v_gene: TRBV27; CDR3nt: TGTGCCAGCAGGCAGGGTGTAGTTGAAAAACTGTTTTTT; CDR3aa: CASRQGVVEKLFF
len: 13; j_gene: TRBJ1-1; abundance: few; d_gene: NA; v_gene: TRBV30; CDR3nt: TGTGCCTGGAGACGTGACAGCAACACTGAAGCTTTCTTT; CDR3aa: CAWRRDSNTEAFF
len: 14; j_gene: TRBJ2-7; abundance: NA; d_gene: NA; v_gene: TRBV28; CDR3nt: TGTGCCAGCAGTACAACGACTAGGGGCTACGAGCAGTACTTC; CDR3aa: CASSTTTRGYEQYF
len: 15; j_gene: TRBJ2-3; abundance: NA; d_gene: NA; v_gene: TRBV11-3; CDR3nt: TGTGCCAGCAGCCCGAGGGGGAGCGGTGCAGATACGCAGTATTTT; CDR3aa: CASSPRGSGADTQYF
len: 16; j_gene: TRBJ2-2; abundance: NA; d_gene: NA; v_gene: TRBV5-1; CDR3nt: TGCGCCAGCAGCTTGAGCACGGGGGACTACACCGGGGAGCTGTTTTTT; CDR3aa: CASSLSTGDYTGELFF
len: 13; j_gene: TRBJ2-7; abundance: NA; d_gene: NA; v_gene: TRBV9; CDR3nt: TGTGCCAGCAGCGTAGCTCCGTATCGCGAGCAGTACTTC; CDR3aa: CASSVAPYREQYF
len: 14; j_gene: TRBJ2-7; abundance: once; d_gene: TRBD2; v_gene: TRBV4-2; CDR3nt: TGTGCCAGCAGCCTACTAGCGGACCGCCACGAGCAGTACTTC; CDR3aa: CASSLLADRHEQYF
len: 17; j_gene: TRBJ1-3; abundance: NA; d_gene: NA; v_gene: TRBV15; CDR3nt: TGTGCCACCAGCCCCGATCGCCTAGGGGTTTCTGGAAACACCATATATTTT; CDR3aa: CATSPDRLGVSGNTIYF
len: 15; j_gene: TRBJ1-1; abundance: NA; d_gene: NA; v_gene: TRBV27; CDR3nt: TGTGCCAGCAGTCCCAATCTGTATTTGAGGACTGAAGCTTTCTTT; CDR3aa: CASSPNLYLRTEAFF
len: 15; j_gene: TRBJ1-5; abundance: few; d_gene: TRBD1; v_gene: TRBV12-5; CDR3nt: TGTGCTAGTGGTTTGGCAGGACAGGGCAATCAGCCCCAGCATTTT; CDR3aa: CASGLAGQGNQPQHF
len: 16; j_gene: TRBJ2-4; abundance: NA; d_gene: TRBD2; v_gene: TRBV7-9; CDR3nt: TGTGCCAGCAGCTTAGTTGGACTAGCGGGAGTGGACATTCAGTACTTC; CDR3aa: CASSLVGLAGVDIQYF
len: 12; j_gene: TRBJ2-2; abundance: NA; d_gene: TRBD2; v_gene: TRBV28; CDR3nt: TGTGCCAGCAGTTTAACGGGGGGTGAGCTGTTTTTT; CDR3aa: CASSLTGGELFF
len: 14; j_gene: TRBJ1-4; abundance: NA; d_gene: TRBD1; v_gene: TRBV6-5; CDR3nt: TGTGCCAGCAGTTACAGGGGGCTCGGGGAAAAACTGTTTTTT; CDR3aa: CASSYRGLGEKLFF
len: 14; j_gene: TRBJ2-2; abundance: NA; d_gene: TRBD2; v_gene: TRBV10-2; CDR3nt: TGCGCCACCACGGGGCGGGAGCGGACCGGGGAGCTGTTTTTT; CDR3aa: CATTGRERTGELFF
len: 16; j_gene: TRBJ2-3; abundance: NA; d_gene: TRBD2; v_gene: TRBV7-9; CDR3nt: TGTGCCAGCAGCCAAAGTAGCGGGAGTAGGGCAGATACGCAGTATTTT; CDR3aa: CASSQSSGSRADTQYF
len: 14; j_gene: TRBJ2-7; abundance: NA; d_gene: NA; v_gene: TRBV19; CDR3nt: TGTGCCAGTAGTTTCCAAACGCCAACATACGAGCAGTACTTC; CDR3aa: CASSFQTPTYEQYF
len: 15; j_gene: TRBJ2-1; abundance: once; d_gene: TRBD1; v_gene: TRBV11-3; CDR3nt: TGTGCCAGCAGGGAAGGACAGGGCTGGGCAAATGAGCAGTTCTTC; CDR3aa: CASREGQGWANEQFF
len: 14; j_gene: TRBJ2-7; abundance: NA; d_gene: TRBD2; v_gene: TRBV30; CDR3nt: TGTGCCTGGGGACTAGCGGGAGGTTCGGGGGAGCAGTACTTC; CDR3aa: CAWGLAGGSGEQYF
len: 13; j_gene: TRBJ2-7; abundance: NA; d_gene: NA; v_gene: TRBV19; CDR3nt: TGTGCCAGTAGTATAGAAACAGCCTACGAGCAGTACTTC; CDR3aa: CASSIETAYEQYF
len: 16; j_gene: TRBJ2-1; abundance: few; d_gene: TRBD1; v_gene: TRBV5-1; CDR3nt: TGCGCCAGCAGCGGCGGACAGGTGATCTCCTACAATGAGCAGTTCTTC; CDR3aa: CASSGGQVISYNEQFF
len: 16; j_gene: TRBJ2-7; abundance: NA; d_gene: TRBD1; v_gene: TRBV4-2; CDR3nt: TGTGCCAGCAGCGCTAATATGGGACAGGGAACCTACGAGCAGTACTTC; CDR3aa: CASSANMGQGTYEQYF
len: 15; j_gene: TRBJ2-7; abundance: few; d_gene: NA; v_gene: TRBV30; CDR3nt: TGTGCCTGGAGTGTATATAGGGGAGGAGCCTACGAGCAGTACTTC; CDR3aa: CAWSVYRGGAYEQYF
len: 14; j_gene: TRBJ2-7; abundance: NA; d_gene: NA; v_gene: TRBV18; CDR3nt: TGTGCCAGCTCACCCCCAGCAGGGCTCTACGAGCAGTACTTC; CDR3aa: CASSPPAGLYEQYF
len: 14; j_gene: TRBJ1-3; abundance: NA; d_gene: NA; v_gene: TRBV7-8; CDR3nt: TGTGCCAGCAGTTACGCGGGCTCTGGAAACACCATATATTTT; CDR3aa: CASSYAGSGNTIYF
len: 13; j_gene: TRBJ2-5; abundance: NA; d_gene: NA; v_gene: TRBV10-2; CDR3nt: TGCGCCAGCACTTGGGAGGTAGGGGAGACCCAGTACTTC; CDR3aa: CASTWEVGETQYF
len: 13; j_gene: TRBJ1-4; abundance: NA; d_gene: NA; v_gene: TRBV13; CDR3nt: TGTGCCAGCAGCTCGCAGGATAATGAAAAACTGTTTTTT; CDR3aa: CASSSQDNEKLFF
len: 12; j_gene: TRBJ2-2; abundance: NA; d_gene: NA; v_gene: TRBV7-3; CDR3nt: TGTGCCAGCAGCCCTCAGGGGGGGGAGCTGTTTTTT; CDR3aa: CASSPQGGELFF
len: 14; j_gene: TRBJ2-7; abundance: NA; d_gene: TRBD1; v_gene: TRBV29-1; CDR3nt: TGCAGCGTTGTTGGGAGACAGGGACCGTACGAGCAGTACTTC; CDR3aa: CSVVGRQGPYEQYF
len: 15; j_gene: TRBJ2-1; abundance: NA; d_gene: TRBD2; v_gene: TRBV2; CDR3nt: TGTGCCAGCAGGGAGACTAGCGGGAGAGTCCATGAGCAGTTCTTC; CDR3aa: CASRETSGRVHEQFF
len: 14; j_gene: TRBJ2-7; abundance: once; d_gene: NA; v_gene: TRBV11-1; CDR3nt: TGTGCCAGCAGCTTAGATAGACAGTCCTACGAGCAGTACTTC; CDR3aa: CASSLDRQSYEQYF
len: 16; j_gene: TRBJ2-1; abundance: NA; d_gene: TRBD1; v_gene: TRBV28; CDR3nt: TGTGCCAGCAGCCTAGGACAGGGAGGCTCCTACAATGAGCAGTTCTTC; CDR3aa: CASSLGQGGSYNEQFF
len: 15; j_gene: TRBJ1-5; abundance: NA; d_gene: NA; v_gene: TRBV6-5; CDR3nt: TGTGCCAGCAGGAAACAGGGATCCAGCAATCAGCCCCAGCATTTT; CDR3aa: CASRKQGSSNQPQHF